This T cell receptor (beta chain) was recorded in a study of blood T cells in healthy people across ages (dated by TCRdb to between 2015 and 2016). In terms of the full investigation: In model experiments, roughly one uniquely barcoded TCR beta cDNA molecule per two T cells was captured by template switching. To track age-related changes in TCR beta repertoire diversity, the study relied on deep sequencing normalized with unique cDNA molecular identifiers. Four age groups were formed from the donors: young (average approximately 15 years), middle-aged (more than 35), aged (62) and long-lived (around 82). To avoid experimental bias, donors of different ages were randomly spread across the sequencing lanes. For two donors (one aged 18 to 29 and one aged 80 or older), the study analyzed two additional independent replicas of 1 million unique cDNA reads from the same blood draw.

The roughly 38 donors, aged about 6 to 95 years, were systemically healthy Caucasian individuals from Russia. Around 10 milliliters of peripheral blood were collected from each donor into EDTA-treated Vacutainer tubes. PBMCs were isolated by Ficoll-Paque density-gradient centrifugation, with at least 7 million obtained per sample. Total RNA, at least 5 micrograms per sample, was extracted from PBMCs with Trizol reagent. The percentages of naive CD45RAhigh/CD27high T cells were determined by flow cytometry on a PBMC aliquot from every donor. CDR1 and CDR2, looked up from the germline V gene, are SGHRS and YFSETQ. V is cut by 3 bases and J by 1 base, and the space between the germline ends is 13 bases. Spanning cysteine to phenylalanine, the CDR3 consists of 15 amino acids. Of the read, only the CDR3 DNA is kept; its 45 bases are in frame from base 1. Receptor amplification or capture employed 5' RACE. The sequencer was an Illumina HiSeq 2500. A second roughly 6 to 12 cycle PCR used a sample-barcoded 5' primer and a J-beta primer mix. A template-switch 5' adaptor carrying 12 random nucleotides introduced a unique molecular identifier onto each TCR beta cDNA molecule. Each sample yielded at least 3 million CDR3-containing paired-end reads. First-strand cDNA synthesis was performed from all RNA using the Mint cDNA synthesis kit, with priming by a TRBC-specific oligonucleotide. Following uracil-DNA glycosylase treatment, a first 18-cycle PCR with universal primers M1SS and BC2_uni_R was performed on all cDNA. The paper's processing steps were these. For normalization, 1 million high-quality reads, each with a distinct molecular identifier, were randomly selected from each sample. Reads with shared molecular identifiers were discarded instead of being binned into consensus sequences. MiTCR, with a Q25 quality threshold and the strictest error-elimination algorithm, was used for CDR3 identification, clonotype clustering and error correction. A nonparametric unseen species model with Euler transformation was used to estimate lower-bound total TCR beta diversity. Starting from the raw public reads, TCRdb applied fastp trimming at Q25, assembled clones with MiXCR and retained in-frame beta chains. Entries that share a CDR3 protein sequence are merged under the most common genes and DNA. Here the V and J calls rest on TCRdb's processing, not on the authors' analysis. Recorded for this sample are about 2 million distinct CDR3 sequences; roughly 50% of them occurred a single time. In total, the top ten clones hold over 2% of the sample.

Overall results and qualifications from the work: The percentage of naive T cells measured by flow cytometry correlated strongly with observed TCR beta diversity. Compared with the aged group, more naive CD4+ T cells, fewer expanded clones and increased TCR diversity were shown by the long-lived group, suggesting age selection. Donor CMV infection status was unknown, potentially confounding age-related changes in expanded clonotypes. As age increased, observed TCR beta diversity per million T cells dropped in a roughly linear way, and a significant reduction was already evident by age 40. Conclusive comparison of naive and antigen-experienced compartments was prevented by the profiling of bulk unsorted PBMCs. Estimates of total diversity from one million sequenced T cells were regarded as lower bounds and underestimates.

As to this clonotype: The antigen it recognizes is unknown. Per-base qualities were not stored, and no clone one base away is much larger.

Sequencing was performed on blood. The V gene is TRBV5-1 and the J gene is TRBJ1-1; TRBD1 might be the D gene, on 6 matching bases. The TCR sequence derives from a woman in her thirties or forties in good health. The sequenced DNA: TGCGCCAGCAGCTATTCGGGACAACCGAACACTGAAGCTTTCTTT. Its protein product is CASSYSGQPNTEAFF.